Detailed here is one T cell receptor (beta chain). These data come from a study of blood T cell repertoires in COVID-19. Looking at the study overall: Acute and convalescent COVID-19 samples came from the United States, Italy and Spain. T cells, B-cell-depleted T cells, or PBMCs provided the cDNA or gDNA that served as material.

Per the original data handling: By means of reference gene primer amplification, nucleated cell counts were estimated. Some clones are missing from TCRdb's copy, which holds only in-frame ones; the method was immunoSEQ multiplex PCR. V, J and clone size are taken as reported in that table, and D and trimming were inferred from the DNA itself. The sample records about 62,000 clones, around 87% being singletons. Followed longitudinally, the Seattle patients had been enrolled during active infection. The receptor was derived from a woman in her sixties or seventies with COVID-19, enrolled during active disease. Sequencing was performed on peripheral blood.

As DNA, the CDR3 is TGCAGTGCTAGTCTAGGTCAGGGCAATGAGCAGTTCTTC. Encoded protein: CSASLGQGNEQFF. This rearrangement joins TRBV20-1 to TRBJ2-1; D might be TRBD1 (5 bases). The V end lost 3 bases, the J end lost 6 bases, and 12 bases lay between the germline ends. The V gene's germline CDR1 is DFQATT and CDR2 SNEGSKA (reference sequence). The CDR3 spans 13 residues.